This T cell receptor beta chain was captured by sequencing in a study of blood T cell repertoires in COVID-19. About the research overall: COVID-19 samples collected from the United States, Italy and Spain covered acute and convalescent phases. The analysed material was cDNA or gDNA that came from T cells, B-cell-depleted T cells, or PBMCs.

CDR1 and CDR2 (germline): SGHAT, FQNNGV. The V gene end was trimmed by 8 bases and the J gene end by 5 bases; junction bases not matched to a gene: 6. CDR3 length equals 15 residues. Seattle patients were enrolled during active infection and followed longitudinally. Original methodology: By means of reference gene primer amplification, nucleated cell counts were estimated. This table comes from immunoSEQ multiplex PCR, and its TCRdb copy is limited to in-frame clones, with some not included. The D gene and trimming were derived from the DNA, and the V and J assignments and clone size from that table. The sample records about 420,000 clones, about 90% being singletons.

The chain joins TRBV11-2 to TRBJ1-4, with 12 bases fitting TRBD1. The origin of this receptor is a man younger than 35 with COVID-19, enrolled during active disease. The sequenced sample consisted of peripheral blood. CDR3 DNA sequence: TGTGCCAGCGGCGCGGGACAGGGGGCCAATGAAAAACTGTTTTTT. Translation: CASGAGQGANEKLFF.